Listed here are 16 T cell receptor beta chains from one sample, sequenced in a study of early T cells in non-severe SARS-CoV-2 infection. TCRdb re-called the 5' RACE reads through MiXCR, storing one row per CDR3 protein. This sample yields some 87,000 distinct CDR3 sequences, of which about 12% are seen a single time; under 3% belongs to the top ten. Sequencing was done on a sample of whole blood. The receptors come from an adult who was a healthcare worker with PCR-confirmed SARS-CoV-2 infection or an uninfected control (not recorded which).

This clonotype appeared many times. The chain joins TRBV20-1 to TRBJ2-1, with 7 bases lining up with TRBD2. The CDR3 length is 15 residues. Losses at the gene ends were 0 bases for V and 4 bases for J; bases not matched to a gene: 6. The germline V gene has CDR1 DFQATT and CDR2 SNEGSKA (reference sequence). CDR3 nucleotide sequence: TGCAGTGCTAGAGATGCGGGGGAGTGGTACAATGAGCAGTTCTTC. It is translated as CSARDAGEWYNEQFF.

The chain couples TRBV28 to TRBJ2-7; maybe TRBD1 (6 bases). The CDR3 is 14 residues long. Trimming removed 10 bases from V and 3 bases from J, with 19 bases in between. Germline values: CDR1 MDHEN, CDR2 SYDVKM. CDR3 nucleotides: TGTGCCATCCCCCTCCACAGGGAAGACTACGAGCAGTACTTC. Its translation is CAIPLHREDYEQYF.

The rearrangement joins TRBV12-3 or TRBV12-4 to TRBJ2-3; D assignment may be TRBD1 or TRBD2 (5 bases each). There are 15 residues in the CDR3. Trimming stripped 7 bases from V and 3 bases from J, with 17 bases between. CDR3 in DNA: TGTGCCAGCACCCCCGGGGCGCTTGGGACAGATACGCAGTATTTT. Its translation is CASTPGALGTDTQYF.

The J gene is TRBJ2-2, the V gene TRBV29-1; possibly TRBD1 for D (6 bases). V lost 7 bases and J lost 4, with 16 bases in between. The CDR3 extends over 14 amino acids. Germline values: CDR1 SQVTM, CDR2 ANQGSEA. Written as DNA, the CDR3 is TGCAGCGCCCGGACAGACCCATTCACCGGGGAGCTGTTTTTT. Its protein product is CSARTDPFTGELFF.

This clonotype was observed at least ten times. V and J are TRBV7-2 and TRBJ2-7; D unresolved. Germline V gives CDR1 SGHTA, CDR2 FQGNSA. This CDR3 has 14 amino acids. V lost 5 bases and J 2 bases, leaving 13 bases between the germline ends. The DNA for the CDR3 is TGTGCCAGCAGCCCCATGGTCAGCCCCTACGAGCAGTACTTC. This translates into CASSPMVSPYEQYF.

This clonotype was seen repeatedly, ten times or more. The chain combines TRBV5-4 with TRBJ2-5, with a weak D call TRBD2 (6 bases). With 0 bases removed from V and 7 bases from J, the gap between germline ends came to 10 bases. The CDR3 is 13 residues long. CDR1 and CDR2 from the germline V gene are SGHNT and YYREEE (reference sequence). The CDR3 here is CASSLVGLGTQYF. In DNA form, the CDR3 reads TGTGCCAGCAGCTTGGTGGGACTCGGGACCCAGTACTTC.

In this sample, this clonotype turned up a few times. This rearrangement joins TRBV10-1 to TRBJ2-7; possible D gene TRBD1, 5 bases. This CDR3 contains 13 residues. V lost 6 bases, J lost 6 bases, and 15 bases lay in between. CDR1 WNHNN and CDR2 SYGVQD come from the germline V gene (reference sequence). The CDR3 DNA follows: TGCGCCAGCAGCCTAGGACATGGGCTCGAGCAGTACTTC. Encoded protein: CASSLGHGLEQYF.

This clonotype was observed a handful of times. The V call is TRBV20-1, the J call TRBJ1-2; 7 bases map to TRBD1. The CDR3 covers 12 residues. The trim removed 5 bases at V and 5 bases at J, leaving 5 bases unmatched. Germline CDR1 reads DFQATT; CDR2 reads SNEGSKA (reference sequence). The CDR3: CSAGGGAYGYTF. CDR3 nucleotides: TGCAGTGCTGGAGGGGGCGCTTATGGCTACACCTTC.

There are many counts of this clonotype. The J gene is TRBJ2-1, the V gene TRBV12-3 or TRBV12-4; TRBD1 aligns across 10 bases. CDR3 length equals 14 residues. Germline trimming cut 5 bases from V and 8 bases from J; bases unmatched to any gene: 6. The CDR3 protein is CASSRDRGSDEQFF. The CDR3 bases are TGTGCCAGCAGTCGGGACAGGGGTAGCGATGAGCAGTTCTTC.

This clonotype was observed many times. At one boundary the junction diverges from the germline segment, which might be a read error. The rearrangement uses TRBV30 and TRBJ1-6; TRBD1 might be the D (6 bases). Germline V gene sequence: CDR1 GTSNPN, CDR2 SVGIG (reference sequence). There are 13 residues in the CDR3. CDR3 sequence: CAWLGQHNSPLHF. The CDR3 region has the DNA TGTGCCTGGCTTGGACAGCATAATTCCCCCCTCCACTTT.

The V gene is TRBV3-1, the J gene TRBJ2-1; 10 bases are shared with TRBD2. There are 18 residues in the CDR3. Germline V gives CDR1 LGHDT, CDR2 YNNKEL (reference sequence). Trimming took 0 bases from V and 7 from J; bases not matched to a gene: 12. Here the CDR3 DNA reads TGTGCCAGCAGCCAAGAAACGCTAGCGGGAGACCTTAAAAATGAGCAGTTCTTC. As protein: CASSQETLAGDLKNEQFF.

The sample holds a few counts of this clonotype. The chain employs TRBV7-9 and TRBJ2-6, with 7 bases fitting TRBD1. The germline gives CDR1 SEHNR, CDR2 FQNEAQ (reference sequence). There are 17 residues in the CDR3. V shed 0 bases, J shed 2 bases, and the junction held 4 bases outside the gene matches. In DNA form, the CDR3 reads TGTGCCAGCAGCTTAGCACAGGGGATAGCTGGGGCCAACGTCCTGACTTTC. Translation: CASSLAQGIAGANVLTF.

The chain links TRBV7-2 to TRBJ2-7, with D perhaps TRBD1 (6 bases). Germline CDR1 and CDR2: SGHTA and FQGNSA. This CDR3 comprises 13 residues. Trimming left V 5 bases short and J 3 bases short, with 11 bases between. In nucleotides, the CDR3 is TGTGCCAGCAGCGCCCAACAGGGCTACGAGCAGTACTTC. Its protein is CASSAQQGYEQYF.

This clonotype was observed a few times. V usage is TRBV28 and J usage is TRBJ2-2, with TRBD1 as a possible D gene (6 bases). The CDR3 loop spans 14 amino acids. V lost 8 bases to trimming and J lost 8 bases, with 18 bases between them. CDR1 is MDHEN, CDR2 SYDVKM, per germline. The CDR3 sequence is CASRGTGILGELFF. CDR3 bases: TGTGCCAGCCGTGGTACAGGGATTTTAGGGGAGCTGTTTTTT. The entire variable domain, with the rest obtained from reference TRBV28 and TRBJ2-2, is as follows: DVKVTQSSRYLVKRTGEKVFLECVQDMDHENMFWYRQDPGLGLRLIYFSYDVKMKEKGDIPEGYSVSREKKERFSLILESASTNQTSMYLCASRGTGILGELFFGEGSRLTVL.

The CDR3 nucleotides read TGTGCCAGCAGTATACAGGGTCGGGTTAACACCGGGGAGCTGTTTTTT. It yields the protein CASSIQGRVNTGELFF. This chain joins TRBV28 and TRBJ2-2; perhaps TRBD1 as D (6 bases). The V end lost 5 bases, the J end lost 2 bases, and 15 bases lay between the germline ends. CDR1 and CDR2 (germline): MDHEN, SYDVKM. The CDR3 sequence is 16 residues long.

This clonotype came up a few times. CDR3 sequence (DNA): TGTGCCAGCAAGATCGGACAGGGGGCGCTTGGCTACACCTTC. Amino acids: CASKIGQGALGYTF. J is TRBJ1-2 and V is TRBV27; TRBD1 agrees at 11 bases. The V and J ends lost 7 bases and 7 bases, in that order; junction bases with no gene match: 8. The CDR3 is made up of 14 amino acids. Germline CDR1 reads MNHEY; CDR2 reads SMNVEV (reference sequence).